This T cell receptor beta chain was recorded in a study of blood T cell repertoires in COVID-19. Overall study context: The analysed material was cDNA or gDNA that came from T cells, B-cell-depleted T cells, or PBMCs.

Original handling: Quantification of nucleated cells was approximated via reference gene primer amplification. Some clones are missing from TCRdb's copy, which holds only in-frame ones; the method was immunoSEQ multiplex PCR. V and J calls and clone size are as listed in that table; D and trimming were resolved from the DNA. Of roughly 170,000 clones detected, 84% appear once; the ten largest clones hold about 12%. Those enrolled, adults aged roughly 18 to 89 years, came from some 23 US areas. Per the germline V gene, CDR1 is SGHAT and CDR2 is FQNNGV. The CDR3 loop spans 13 amino acids. Trimming removed 3 bases at V and 8 bases at J, with 13 bases between.

This clonotype originated in a man in his fifties or sixties who had recovered from COVID-19. The chain recombines TRBV11-2 with TRBJ1-2; D unresolved. Source material: PBMCs or T cells enriched from blood (not recorded which). CDR3 sequence: CASSFDNLRGYTF. Here the CDR3 DNA reads TGTGCCAGCAGCTTCGATAACTTAAGAGGCTACACCTTC. The variable domain in full, with the rest retrieved from reference TRBV11-2 and TRBJ1-2, is EAGVAQSPRYKIIEKRQSVAFWCNPISGHATLYWYQQILGQGPKLLIQFQNNGVVDDSQLPKDRFSAERLKGVDSTLKIQPAKLEDSAVYLCASSFDNLRGYTFGSGTRLTVV.